This T cell receptor (beta chain) was observed in a study of blood T cell repertoires in COVID-19. Study-level background: COVID-19 samples collected from the United States, Italy and Spain covered acute and convalescent phases. The cDNA or gDNA used as material had been derived from T cells, B-cell-depleted T cells, or PBMCs.

V dropped 1 base and J dropped 8 bases, with 13 bases sitting between them. The length of the CDR3 is 15 residues. The germline V gene encodes CDR1 SGHRS and CDR2 YFSETQ. Per the authors' pipeline: It was from reference gene primer amplification that nucleated cell counts were estimated. Assay: immunoSEQ multiplex PCR; the TCRdb copy retains only in-frame clones and omits some. V and J calls and clone size are copied from that table; D and trimming were computed from the DNA. The sample holds 120,000 to 150,000 clones; roughly 80% are singletons and the top ten take approximately 16%. The specimen sequenced was peripheral blood. The rearrangement links TRBV5-1 to TRBJ1-6; D may be TRBD1 (6 bases). This TCR derives from a man aged 50 or older with acute or convalescent COVID-19. CDR3 sequence: CASSLIAGGHSPLHF. The CDR3 DNA reads as TGCGCCAGCAGCTTGATAGCCGGGGGGCATTCACCCCTCCACTTT.